The rows below give T cell receptor beta chains drawn from one sample of a study of cytomegalovirus exposure and HLA in healthy donors. Assay: immunoSEQ multiplex PCR; the TCRdb copy retains only in-frame clones and omits some. The repertoire has more than 95,000 clones, 76% of them found once; the top ten carry more than 6.5%. Sequencing input: PBMCs. The origin of the receptors is a man in his forties in good health and CMV-seropositive. Each CDR3 is given with its conserved first and last residue. The D gene is left open where the match is weak. The size field is filled for only some rows; it gives once, few, many or a size class.

CDR3,DNA,size,J,V,D
CASTTSGPVSGNTIYF,TGTGCCAGTACTACCTCAGGTCCGGTCTCTGGAAACACCATATATTTT,.,TRBJ1-3,TRBV19,.
CASTLGLQETQYF,TGTGCCAGCACTTTGGGACTCCAAGAGACCCAGTACTTC,.,TRBJ2-5,TRBV7-9,.
CASSLGGGLAKNIQYF,TGTGCCAGCAGCTTAGGCGGGGGGCTAGCCAAAAACATTCAGTACTTC,.,TRBJ2-4,TRBV7-2,TRBD2
CASSSSRTGRTLYGYTF,TGTGCCAGCAGCTCGAGTCGGACAGGCCGAACCCTCTATGGCTACACCTTC,.,TRBJ1-2,TRBV7-9,TRBD1
CASSVGALLSEKLFF,TGTGCCAGCAGCGTAGGGGCGTTGCTTAGTGAAAAACTGTTTTTT,.,TRBJ1-4,TRBV9,.
CAIRAGQGGSYEQYF,TGTGCCATCAGAGCGGGACAGGGGGGTTCCTACGAGCAGTACTTC,.,TRBJ2-7,TRBV10-3,TRBD1
CASSRTGVEVTLHF,TGTGCCAGCAGCCGGACAGGGGTGGAGGTAACCCTCCACTTT,.,TRBJ1-6,TRBV7-8,TRBD1
CASSQDLAGAADTQYF,TGCGCCAGCAGCCAAGATTTAGCGGGAGCGGCAGATACGCAGTATTTT,few,TRBJ2-3,TRBV4-3,TRBD2
CASSLGGPAYNEQFF,TGTGCCAGCAGCTTAGGAGGGCCTGCCTACAATGAGCAGTTCTTC,.,TRBJ2-1,TRBV11-3,.
CASSLVQGQTQYF,TGTGCCAGCAGCTTGGTACAGGGTCAGACCCAGTACTTC,.,TRBJ2-5,TRBV5-8,.
CASSRLPGGTEAFF,TGTGCCAGCAGTAGGCTCCCAGGGGGCACTGAAGCTTTCTTT,.,TRBJ1-1,TRBV6-1,TRBD1
CASSTGWGNQPQHF,TGTGCCAGTAGTACAGGATGGGGCAATCAGCCCCAGCATTTT,.,TRBJ1-5,TRBV19,.
CASTPWGSGTSRELFF,TGTGCCAGCACCCCTTGGGGTAGCGGGACCTCTCGGGAGCTGTTTTTT,.,TRBJ2-2,TRBV27,TRBD2
CASTSDCITMNTEAFF,TGTGCCAGCACCTCAGATTGTATTACAATGAACACTGAAGCTTTCTTT,.,TRBJ1-1,TRBV21-1,.
CASSRQTRAFF,TGTGCCAGCAGTCGACAGACGCGGGCTTTCTTT,.,TRBJ1-1,TRBV28,.
CASSVQPSYEQYF,TGCGCCAGCAGTGTACAGCCTTCCTACGAGCAGTACTTC,.,TRBJ2-7,TRBV10-1,.
CASSAASGNNEQFF,TGTGCCAGCAGCGCCGCTAGCGGGAACAATGAGCAGTTCTTC,.,TRBJ2-1,TRBV9,TRBD2
CASSQDSPSATNEKLFF,TGCGCCAGCAGCCAAGATTCCCCCTCTGCAACTAATGAAAAACTGTTTTTT,.,TRBJ1-4,TRBV4-3,.
CAWSQGKTEAFF,TGTGCCTGGAGCCAGGGGAAGACTGAAGCTTTCTTT,.,TRBJ1-1,TRBV30,.
CATSFGTNEKLFF,TGTGCCACCAGCTTCGGGACTAATGAAAAACTGTTTTTT,.,TRBJ1-4,TRBV15,.